This TCR beta chain was identified in a study of Graves' ophthalmopathy and Graves' hyperthyroidism. Overall study results and limits: Blood was where most expanded thyroid clonotypes above 0.001 frequency also turned up.

This clonotype has at least ten counts. Its antigen is undetermined. CDR3 size: 16 residues. Deletions cut 2 bases from V and 0 bases from J, with 17 bases between. CDR1 and CDR2 (germline): DFQATT, SNEGSKA (reference sequence). TCR beta CDR3 amplification used RNA transcripts. HTBI primers were employed in first-round RT-PCR, then a second-round multiplex PCR followed. From the multiplex PCR reads, TCRdb called clonotypes with MiXCR, one entry per CDR3 protein. Of about 500,000 distinct CDR3 sequences in the sample, approximately 35% are singletons; the top ten hold less than 4.5%. Sequenced material: peripheral blood or thyroid tissue (not recorded which). The source of this sequence is an adult man with Graves' hyperthyroidism. The gene calls are TRBV20-1 and TRBJ2-7; tentatively, D is TRBD1 or TRBD2 (5 bases each). The CDR3 is CSARTSWGRNSYEQYF. CDR3 nucleotide sequence: TGCAGTGCTAGAACCTCCTGGGGACGCAACTCCTACGAGCAGTACTTC.